This T cell receptor (beta chain) was sequenced during a study of PD-1 blockade in mismatch repair-deficient tumors. At the level of the study: Patients had around 11 mismatch repair-deficient cancer types, all previously treated and progressing. Findings of the study overall: Rapid post-treatment expansion, then contraction, generally preceding radiologic response, marked tumor-resident clones.

A remark on this clone: The antigen is unknown.

CDR1 and CDR2 (germline): SGHRS, YFSETQ. Trimming removed 6 bases at V and 0 bases at J, with 24 bases between. This CDR3 region has 18 residues. The method was immunoSEQ multiplex PCR; TCRdb's version includes in-frame clones alone and lacks a portion of them. The table has over 60,000 clones, around 88% seen once. Every patient had mismatch repair deficiency by PCR or immunohistochemistry. The gene calls are TRBV5-1 and TRBJ1-1, with D hard to call. The sequence came from an adult with mismatch repair-deficient cancer. The specimen was peripheral blood, collected 52 weeks after starting pembrolizumab. The CDR3 sequence is CASNPPSAGGVLNTEAFF. The DNA for the CDR3 is TGCGCCAGCAACCCCCCGTCGGCTGGCGGCGTATTGAACACTGAAGCTTTCTTT. Full variable domain (missing parts from reference TRBV5-1 and TRBJ1-1): KAGVTQTPRYLIKTRGQQVTLSCSPISGHRSVSWYQQTPGQGLQFLFEYFSETQRNKGNFPGRFSGRQFSNSRSEMNVSTLELGDSALYLCASNPPSAGGVLNTEAFFGQGTRLTVV.